The clone carrying this T cell receptor beta chain was observed a single time. Its antigen is unknown. This specimen comes from a study of shared clonotypes between healthy human individuals. Study context: For every donor, three CD4 naive, three CD4 memory, two CD8 naive and one CD8 memory plates were used. The study, taken as a whole, reports: Compared with clonotypes that all four donors shared, non-shared clonotypes had lower generation probabilities. Estimated richness values were generally larger in naive subsets than in memory subsets.

The CDR3 has 15 residues. Germline V gene data show CDR1 as SGHNT and CDR2 as YYREEE (reference sequence). Unmatched junction bases numbered 6, after V lost 4 bases and J lost 2 bases. Every subset's genomic DNA went evenly onto several immunoSEQ plates. Data came from immunoSEQ multiplex PCR; TCRdb stores just in-frame clones and leaves some out. Among some 1,600,000 clones listed, 95% to 99% were seen once. This chain connects TRBV5-4 to TRBJ2-7, with 10 bases matching TRBD1. This receptor was obtained from a man aged 25-45 years in good health. Sequences were obtained from naive CD4+ T cells sorted from blood. Noted subset: CD45RA+ positively selected. The CDR3 loop reads CASSPRDRGTYEQYF. As DNA, the CDR3 is TGTGCCAGCAGCCCGAGGGACAGGGGTACCTACGAGCAGTACTTC. Full variable domain (missing parts from reference TRBV5-4 and TRBJ2-7): ETGVTQSPTHLIKTRGQQVTLRCSSQSGHNTVSWYQQALGQGPQFIFQYYREEENGRGNFPPRFSGLQFPNYSSELNVNALELDDSALYLCASSPRDRGTYEQYFGPGTRLTVT.